This record covers a single T cell receptor (beta chain). The data were taken from a study of graft-versus-host responses after intestinal transplantation. This CDR3 is built from 15 residues. Trimming left V 3 bases short and J 1 base short, with 11 bases between. Germline-derived CDR1 and CDR2 are SGHAT and FQDESV (reference sequence). Sequenced by immunoSEQ multiplex PCR; TCRdb stores in-frame clones only, minus some. The sample lists about 40,000 clones, just under 90% occurring once. Sample: PBMCs, taken roughly 270 days after transplant. The chain uses TRBV11-1 and TRBJ2-3; D remains unclear. This receptor was taken from a human patient who received an intestinal transplant, so some T cells may come from the graft donor. Here the CDR3 reads CASSFPGTGTDTQYF. The CDR3, as DNA: TGTGCCAGCAGCTTCCCGGGTACTGGCACAGATACGCAGTATTTT. The full variable domain, with the rest looked up from reference TRBV11-1 and TRBJ2-3, is EAEVAQSPRYKITEKSQAVAFWCDPISGHATLYWYRQILGQGPELLVQFQDESVVDDSQLPKDRFSAERLKGVDSTLKIQPAELGDSAMYLCASSFPGTGTDTQYFGPGTRLTVL.